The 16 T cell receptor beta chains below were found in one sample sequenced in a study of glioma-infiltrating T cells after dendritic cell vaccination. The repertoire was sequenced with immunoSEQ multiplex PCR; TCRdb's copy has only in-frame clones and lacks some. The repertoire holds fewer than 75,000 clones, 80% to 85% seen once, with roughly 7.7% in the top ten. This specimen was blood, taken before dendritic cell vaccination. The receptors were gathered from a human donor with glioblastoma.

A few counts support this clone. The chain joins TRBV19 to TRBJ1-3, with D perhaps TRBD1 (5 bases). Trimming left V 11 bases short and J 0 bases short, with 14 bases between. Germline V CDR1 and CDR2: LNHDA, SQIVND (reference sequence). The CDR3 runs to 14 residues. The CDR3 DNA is TGTGCCTCCACGGGGGATAACTCTGGAAACACCATATATTTT. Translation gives CASTGDNSGNTIYF.

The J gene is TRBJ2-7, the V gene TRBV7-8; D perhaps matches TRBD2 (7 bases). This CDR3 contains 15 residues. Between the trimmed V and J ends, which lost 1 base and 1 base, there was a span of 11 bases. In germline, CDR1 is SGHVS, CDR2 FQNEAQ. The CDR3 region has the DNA TGTGCCAGCAGCTTAGGGGGGGGGCTTTCCTACGAGCAGTACTTC. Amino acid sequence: CASSLGGGLSYEQYF.

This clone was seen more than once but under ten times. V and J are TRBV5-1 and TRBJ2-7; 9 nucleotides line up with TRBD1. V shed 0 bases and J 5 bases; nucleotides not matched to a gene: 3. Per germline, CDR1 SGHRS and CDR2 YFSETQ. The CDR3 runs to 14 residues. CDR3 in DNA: TGCGCCAGCAGCTTGGAGGGGGACAGGGACGAGCAGTACTTC. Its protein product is CASSLEGDRDEQYF.

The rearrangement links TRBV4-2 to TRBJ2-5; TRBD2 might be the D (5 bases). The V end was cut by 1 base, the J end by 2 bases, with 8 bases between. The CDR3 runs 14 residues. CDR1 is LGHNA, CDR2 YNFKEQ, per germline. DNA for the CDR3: TGTGCCAGCAGCCAAGGGGGAGTGCAAGAGACCCAGTACTTC. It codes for CASSQGGVQETQYF.

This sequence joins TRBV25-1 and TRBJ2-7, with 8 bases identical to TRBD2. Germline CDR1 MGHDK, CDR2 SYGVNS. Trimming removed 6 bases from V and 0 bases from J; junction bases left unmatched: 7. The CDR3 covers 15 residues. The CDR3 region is CASRSSREGSYEQYF. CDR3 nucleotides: TGTGCCAGCAGATCAAGTCGGGAGGGCTCCTACGAGCAGTACTTC.

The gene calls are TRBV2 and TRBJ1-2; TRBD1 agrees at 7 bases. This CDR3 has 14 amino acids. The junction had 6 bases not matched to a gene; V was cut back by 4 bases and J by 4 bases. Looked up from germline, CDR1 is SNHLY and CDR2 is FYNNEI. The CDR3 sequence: CASSVQGEIYGYTF. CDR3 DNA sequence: TGTGCCAGCAGTGTGCAGGGGGAAATCTATGGCTACACCTTC.

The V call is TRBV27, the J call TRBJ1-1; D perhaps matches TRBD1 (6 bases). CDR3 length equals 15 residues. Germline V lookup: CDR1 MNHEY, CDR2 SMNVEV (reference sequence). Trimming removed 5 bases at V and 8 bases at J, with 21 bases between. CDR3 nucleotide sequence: TGTGCCAGCAGTATCAACAGGGCCTATTCGACCGAAGCTTTCTTT. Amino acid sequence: CASSINRAYSTEAFF.

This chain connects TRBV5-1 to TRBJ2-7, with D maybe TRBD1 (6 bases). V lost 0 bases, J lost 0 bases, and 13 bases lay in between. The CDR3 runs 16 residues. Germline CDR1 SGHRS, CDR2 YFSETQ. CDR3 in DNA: TGCGCCAGCAGCTTGGGGTTTCAGGGGAGCTCCTACGAGCAGTACTTC. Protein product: CASSLGFQGSSYEQYF. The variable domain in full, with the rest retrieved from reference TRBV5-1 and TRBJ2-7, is KAGVTQTPRYLIKTRGQQVTLSCSPISGHRSVSWYQQTPGQGLQFLFEYFSETQRNKGNFPGRFSGRQFSNSRSEMNVSTLELGDSALYLCASSLGFQGSSYEQYFGPGTRLTVT.

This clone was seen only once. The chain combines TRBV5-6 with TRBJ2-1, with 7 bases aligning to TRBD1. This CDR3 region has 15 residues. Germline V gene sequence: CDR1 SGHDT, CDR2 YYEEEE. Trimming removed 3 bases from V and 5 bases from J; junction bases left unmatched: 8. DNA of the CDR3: TGTGCCAGCAGCTCCTTTCCCGGGACAGACAATGAGCAGTTCTTC. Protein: CASSSFPGTDNEQFF.

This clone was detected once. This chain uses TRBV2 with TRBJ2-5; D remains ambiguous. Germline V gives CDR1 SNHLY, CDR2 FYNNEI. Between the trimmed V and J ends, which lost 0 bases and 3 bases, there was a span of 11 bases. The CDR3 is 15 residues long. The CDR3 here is CASSEAGTDKETQYF. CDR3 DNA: TGTGCCAGCAGTGAAGCAGGCACAGATAAAGAGACCCAGTACTTC.

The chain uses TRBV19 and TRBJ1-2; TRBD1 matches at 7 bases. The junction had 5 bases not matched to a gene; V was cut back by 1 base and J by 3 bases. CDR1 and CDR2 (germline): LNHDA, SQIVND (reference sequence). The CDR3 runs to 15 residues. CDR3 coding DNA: TGTGCCAGTAGTATAGCCCAGGGGGAGCACTATGGCTACACCTTC. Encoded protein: CASSIAQGEHYGYTF. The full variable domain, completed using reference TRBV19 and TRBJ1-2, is DGGITQSPKYLFRKEGQNVTLSCEQNLNHDAMYWYRQDPGQGLRLIYYSQIVNDFQKGDIAEGYSVSREKKESFPLTVTSAQKNPTAFYLCASSIAQGEHYGYTFGSGTRLTVV.

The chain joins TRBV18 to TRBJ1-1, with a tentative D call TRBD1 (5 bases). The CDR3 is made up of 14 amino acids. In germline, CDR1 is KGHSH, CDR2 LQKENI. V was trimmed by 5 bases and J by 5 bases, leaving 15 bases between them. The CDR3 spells CASSISRVRTEAFF. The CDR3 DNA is TGTGCCAGCTCAATTAGCAGGGTGAGGACTGAAGCTTTCTTT.

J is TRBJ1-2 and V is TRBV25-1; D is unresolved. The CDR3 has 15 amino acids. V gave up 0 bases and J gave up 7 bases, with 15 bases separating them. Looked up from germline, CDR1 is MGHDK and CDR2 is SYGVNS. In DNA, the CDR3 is TGTGCCAGCAGTGAATACGGGGTTTCTTTGTCTGGCTACACCTTC. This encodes CASSEYGVSLSGYTF.

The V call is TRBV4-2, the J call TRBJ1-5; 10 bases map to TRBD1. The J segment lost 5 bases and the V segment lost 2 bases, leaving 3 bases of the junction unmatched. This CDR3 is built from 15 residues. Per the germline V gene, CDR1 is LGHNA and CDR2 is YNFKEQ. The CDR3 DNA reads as TGTGCCAGCAGCCAAATGACAGGGGGCTATCAGCCCCAGCATTTT. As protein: CASSQMTGGYQPQHF.

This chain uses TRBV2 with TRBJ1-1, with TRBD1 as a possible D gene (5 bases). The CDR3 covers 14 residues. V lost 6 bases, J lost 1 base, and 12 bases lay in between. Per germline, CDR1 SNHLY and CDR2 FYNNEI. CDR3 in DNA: TGTGCCAGCAGGGTGCGGACAACGAACACTGAAGCTTTCTTT. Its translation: CASRVRTTNTEAFF.

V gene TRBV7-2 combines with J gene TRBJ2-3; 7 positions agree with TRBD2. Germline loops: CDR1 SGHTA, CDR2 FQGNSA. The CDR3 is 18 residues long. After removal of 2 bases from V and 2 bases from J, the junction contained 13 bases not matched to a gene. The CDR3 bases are TGTGCCAGCAGCTTACATGAAGTGTTGCGGGGGTACACAGATACGCAGTATTTT. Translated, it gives CASSLHEVLRGYTDTQYF.